A selection of T cell receptor beta chains follows, all from one sample in a study of T cell responses to AZD1222 COVID-19 vaccine. Repertoires were generated with immunoSEQ multiplex PCR, while TCRdb's copy carries only in-frame clones and drops some. The repertoire holds about 270,000 clones, with about 94% as singletons. The sample was peripheral blood, taken 28 days after the second AZD1222 dose. These receptors were obtained from an adult who received the AZD1222 COVID-19 vaccine. Each CDR3 is given with its conserved first and last residue. Each record gives: J gene, V gene, clone size, D gene, CDR3 protein, CDR3 DNA. D genes are given only for firm matches. Where a row states a size, it is once, few, many or the class of an expanded clone; other rows omit it.

j_call: TRBJ2-3
v_call: TRBV5-1
clone_size: .
d_call: .
cdr3_aa: CASSLGPGTLDIAQYF
cdr3_nt: TGCGCCAGCAGCTTGGGACCCGGGACCCTTGATATCGCGCAGTATTTT

j_call: TRBJ1-5
v_call: TRBV2
clone_size: .
d_call: TRBD1
cdr3_aa: CASRPTGVGQPQHF
cdr3_nt: TGTGCCAGCAGGCCGACAGGGGTAGGTCAGCCCCAGCATTTT

j_call: TRBJ2-7
v_call: TRBV9
clone_size: .
d_call: TRBD1
cdr3_aa: CASSVGGTVNEQYF
cdr3_nt: TGTGCCAGCAGCGTAGGGGGGACAGTTAACGAGCAGTACTTC

j_call: TRBJ2-2
v_call: TRBV5-1
clone_size: .
d_call: .
cdr3_aa: CASSLNQGYTGELFF
cdr3_nt: TGCGCCAGCAGCTTGAACCAGGGTTATACCGGGGAGCTGTTTTTT

j_call: TRBJ1-5
v_call: TRBV18
clone_size: .
d_call: TRBD1
cdr3_aa: CASSPGQAPSAQHF
cdr3_nt: TGTGCCAGCTCACCTGGACAGGCTCCGTCAGCCCAGCATTTT

j_call: TRBJ1-1
v_call: TRBV9
clone_size: few
d_call: .
cdr3_aa: CASSVSGQNTEAFF
cdr3_nt: TGTGCCAGCAGCGTTAGCGGACAGAACACTGAAGCTTTCTTT

j_call: TRBJ2-7
v_call: TRBV20-1
clone_size: .
d_call: .
cdr3_aa: CSASTLSTPYEQYF
cdr3_nt: TGCAGTGCTAGTACTTTAAGTACCCCATACGAGCAGTACTTC

j_call: TRBJ2-3
v_call: TRBV27
clone_size: .
d_call: .
cdr3_aa: CASSLFVTDTQYF
cdr3_nt: TGTGCCAGCAGTTTATTTGTGACAGATACGCAGTATTTT

j_call: TRBJ1-6
v_call: TRBV28
clone_size: .
d_call: .
cdr3_aa: CASSPGPGNASPLHF
cdr3_nt: TGTGCCAGCAGTCCGGGACCGGGGAACGCTTCACCCCTCCACTTT

j_call: TRBJ1-5
v_call: TRBV7-2
clone_size: .
d_call: .
cdr3_aa: CASSIQTRQPQHF
cdr3_nt: TGTGCCAGCAGTATTCAGACAAGACAGCCCCAGCATTTT

j_call: TRBJ2-7
v_call: TRBV5-1
clone_size: .
d_call: .
cdr3_aa: CASSLDGDYEQYF
cdr3_nt: TGCGCCAGCAGCTTGGATGGGGACTACGAGCAGTACTTC

j_call: TRBJ2-5
v_call: TRBV15
clone_size: .
d_call: .
cdr3_aa: CATSRDQFPAGSGETQYF
cdr3_nt: TGTGCCACCAGCAGAGATCAATTCCCTGCAGGGTCGGGGGAGACCCAGTACTTC

j_call: TRBJ2-5
v_call: TRBV5-1
clone_size: once
d_call: TRBD2
cdr3_aa: CASSRELANQETQYF
cdr3_nt: TGCGCCAGCAGCCGGGAACTAGCGAACCAAGAGACCCAGTACTTC

j_call: TRBJ2-5
v_call: TRBV11-2
clone_size: .
d_call: .
cdr3_aa: CASTTSRAIETQYF
cdr3_nt: TGTGCCAGCACCACGAGTCGGGCTATAGAGACCCAGTACTTC

j_call: TRBJ1-2
v_call: TRBV9
clone_size: .
d_call: .
cdr3_aa: CASSWGENYGYTF
cdr3_nt: TGTGCCAGCAGTTGGGGCGAGAACTATGGCTACACCTTC